Detailed here is one T cell receptor (beta chain). This clonotype was picked up many times. The antigen this receptor binds is unknown. No base quality values were provided; no much bigger clone lies one nucleotide off. The sample is drawn from a study of spatial heterogeneity in lung cancer (dated by TCRdb to the late 2010s). Describing the broader study: Beta-chain transcripts were consistently detected in greater numbers than alpha-chain transcripts, which likely reflected higher beta-chain transcript abundance. In the raw uncorrected reads, each unique combination of TCR and UMI appeared more than ten times on average. The study quantitatively compared TCR alpha and beta repertoires across multiple tumor regions, matched nontumor lung and blood in non-small cell lung cancer. Nonsynonymous mutation counts, determined by whole-exome sequencing of tumor tissue, were related to TCR repertoire features. Both alpha and beta chains were TCR-sequenced in samples taken at surgery, namely 220 tumor regions, 63 to 70 matched nontumor lung samples and a few dozen PBMC samples. The investigation overall reported the following: Additional single-cell paired TCR alpha and beta sequencing was considered necessary to confirm, at a functional level, the hypothesis that regional TCRs recognize regional mutations.

The library was generated by 5' RACE. TCRdb records NextSeq 500 as the sequencer. The TCR library protocol attached a unique molecular identifier to each TCR cDNA molecule to allow correction of PCR and sequencing errors. On the study's bioinformatics: TCR identification, UMI-based error correction and CDR3 extraction were all carried out with Decombinator tools. TCRs above a frequency of 2 per 1,000, corresponding to the top 1% of the tumor frequency distribution, were defined as expanded. Rényi diversity was computed with the R vegan package after subsampling each repertoire 100 times to 5,000 TCRs. CDR3 similarity networks were constructed using string-kernel similarity of amino acid triplets, with links drawn between CDR3s whose pairwise similarity was above 0.82. TCRdb took the public reads, trimmed them with fastp at Q25, ran MiXCR for clone calling and kept in-frame beta chains. Each entry is one CDR3 protein sequence, shown with its most common DNA and genes. The V and J calls and clone size are TCRdb's, not the authors'. In all, the sample holds more than 9,000 distinct CDR3 sequences, and about 6% of those were seen once. Of the sample, approximately 10% falls within the top ten clones.

The CDR3 numbers 16 residues from cysteine through phenylalanine. The DNA shown is the 48-base CDR3, in frame from base 1. The germline V gene supplies CDR1 MGHRA and CDR2 YSYEKL. V is cut back by 1 base and J by 5 bases, with 7 bases in the junction unmatched. The meaning of the sample's time point label: sample taken at primary tumor resection. TCR sequencing used whole RNA extracted from tumor and nontumor lung tissue, or from cryopreserved PBMC samples, without cell sorting. The donors were some 76 patients from the lung TRACERx cohort who had early-stage, untreated non-small cell lung cancer. Only patients for whom sufficient RNA was available from at least two tumor regions were selected for TCR sequencing. Tumor and adjacent nontumor lung specimens were reviewed by a lung pathologist before selection.

Sequences were derived from normal lung tissue next to the tumor, sampled at surgery. The TCR originated in a male donor with early-stage non-small cell lung cancer. The chain was built from TRBV4-1 and TRBJ1-5, with 8 bases matching TRBD1. The nucleotides are TGCGCCAGCAGCCAAGTTGGAGGGACAGGCTATCAGCCCCAGCATTTT. Its coded protein is CASSQVGGTGYQPQHF.